This T cell receptor beta chain is drawn from a study of sequential checkpoint blockade in melanoma. TCRdb keeps only in-frame clones here, not all; method: immunoSEQ multiplex PCR. This sample yields 2,600 or so clones, of which 22% are seen a single time; 15% to 20% belongs to the top ten. V gave up 3 bases and J gave up 4 bases, with 6 bases separating them. CDR1 is MDHEN and CDR2 is SYDVKM in the germline V gene. This CDR3 region has 12 residues. Treatment described: randomized to nivolumab then ipilimumab (arm A) or the reverse (arm B). This clone was counted a few times. The source of this sequence is a human donor with melanoma. The sequencing used tumor tissue (inferred from file names), collected from a patient given nivolumab and ipilimumab in sequence. This chain joins TRBV28 and TRBJ1-1; D remains ambiguous. CDR3 nucleotide sequence: TGTGCCAGCAGTTTGCCGACCACTGAAGCTTTCTTT. Translating gives CASSLPTTEAFF.